A selection of T cell receptor beta chains follows, all from one sample in a study of Ad26.COV2.S vaccination and SARS-CoV-2 variants. Sequencing used immunoSEQ multiplex PCR; TCRdb keeps in-frame clones, though not all of them. The table has about 680,000 clones, roughly 90% seen once. The sequencing used peripheral blood, collected in a trial of Ad26.COV2.S vaccine versus placebo. These receptor sequences come from a person aged 18-65 years who received the Ad26.COV2.S COVID-19 vaccine or a placebo. Each CDR3 is given with its conserved first and last residue. D genes are given only for firm matches. Some rows have no size entry. The others give once, few or many, or a class for an expanded clone.

clone_size d_call j_call v_call cdr3_aa cdr3_nt
NA NA TRBJ2-6 TRBV3-1/TRBV3-2 CASSQLQGGANVLTF TGTGCCAGCAGCCAGCTGCAGGGTGGGGCCAACGTCCTGACTTTC
NA TRBD2 TRBJ2-1 TRBV19 CASSPSPGLATNEQFF TGTGCCAGTAGCCCGAGTCCGGGACTAGCGACCAATGAGCAGTTCTTC
once NA TRBJ2-1 TRBV24-1 CATRGSYNEQFF TGTGCCACCCGGGGCTCCTACAATGAGCAGTTCTTC
NA NA TRBJ1-5 TRBV30 CAWSVRGGQPQHF TGTGCCTGGAGTGTACGAGGTGGCCAGCCCCAGCATTTT
NA NA TRBJ2-3 TRBV4-2 CASSQGWVADTQYF TGTGCCAGCAGCCAAGGATGGGTGGCAGATACGCAGTATTTT
NA TRBD2 TRBJ2-2 TRBV6-5 CASRVAGSGELFF TGTGCCAGCAGGGTAGCGGGGTCCGGGGAGCTGTTTTTT
NA NA TRBJ2-7 TRBV4-3 CASSQRESYEQYF TGCGCCAGCAGCCAACGGGAATCATACGAGCAGTACTTC
NA NA TRBJ1-5 TRBV6-6 CAIHPARGTNQPQHF TGTGCCATTCATCCTGCGAGGGGTACGAATCAGCCCCAGCATTTT
NA NA TRBJ1-2 TRBV7-9 CASSRTDYGYTF TGTGCCAGCAGCCGGACAGACTATGGCTACACCTTC
NA NA TRBJ1-4 TRBV24-1 CATSDSATNEKLFF TGTGCCACCAGTGACTCTGCAACTAATGAAAAACTGTTTTTT
NA NA TRBJ2-3 TRBV5-4 CASSLARTDTQYF TGTGCCAGCAGCTTGGCTCGGACAGATACGCAGTATTTT
NA NA TRBJ2-3 TRBV3-1/TRBV3-2 CASSQHGVDTQYF TGTGCCAGCAGCCAACACGGGGTAGATACGCAGTATTTT
NA NA TRBJ2-3 TRBV15 CATSGGSTLFRTDTQYF TGTGCCACCAGCGGCGGTAGCACCCTCTTTCGTACAGATACGCAGTATTTT
NA NA TRBJ2-7 TRBV20-1 CSASTLASRGEQYF TGCAGTGCCAGTACCCTAGCGAGCCGTGGCGAGCAGTACTTC
once TRBD2 TRBJ2-1 TRBV7-2 CASSPTGGADEQFF TGTGCCAGCAGCCCAACGGGGGGTGCTGATGAGCAGTTCTTC
NA NA TRBJ2-1 TRBV30 CAWTRGSYNEQFF TGTGCCTGGACCAGGGGTTCCTACAATGAGCAGTTCTTC
NA NA TRBJ1-2 TRBV6-6 CAGEGGNGYTF TGTGCGGGCGAGGGTGGAAATGGCTACACCTTC
NA NA TRBJ1-2 TRBV5-4 CASSFGGTNLNYGYTF TGTGCCAGCAGCTTTGGGGGTACTAATTTGAACTATGGCTACACCTTC
NA NA TRBJ1-4 TRBV5-1 CASSLMPGSEKLFF TGCGCCAGCAGCTTGATGCCTGGTAGTGAAAAACTGTTTTTT
NA TRBD2 TRBJ2-1 TRBV6-6 CASSPGTSGSYNEQFF TGTGCCAGCAGCCCCGGGACTAGCGGCTCCTACAATGAGCAGTTCTTC
NA NA TRBJ2-3 TRBV7-2 CASSWRQGTDTQYF TGTGCCAGCAGCTGGAGACAGGGCACAGATACGCAGTATTTT
once TRBD1 TRBJ1-1 TRBV30 CAWRGQGSTLEAFF TGTGCCTGGAGGGGACAGGGGAGTACCTTAGAAGCTTTCTTT
once TRBD1 TRBJ2-5 TRBV10-3 CASALATGQGQETQYF TGTGCCTCCGCCCTGGCCACCGGACAGGGCCAAGAGACCCAGTACTTC
NA NA TRBJ1-3 TRBV18 CASSPGQSGNTIYF TGTGCCAGCTCACCTGGACAGTCTGGAAACACCATATATTTT
few NA TRBJ2-7 TRBV6-2/TRBV6-3 CASSATRPKQYF TGTGCCAGCAGCGCCACTAGACCCAAGCAGTACTTC
NA NA TRBJ2-2 TRBV30 CAWGNPTGELFF TGTGCCTGGGGTAATCCTACCGGGGAGCTGTTTTTT
once NA TRBJ1-6 TRBV6-5 CASSSSYNSPLHF TGTGCCAGCTCGAGCTCCTATAATTCACCCCTCCACTTT
NA NA TRBJ2-5 TRBV6-5 CASYSPGGETQYF TGTGCCAGCTACTCGCCCGGCGGTGAGACCCAGTACTTC
NA NA TRBJ1-2 TRBV7-9 CASSQDSYGYTF TGTGCCAGCAGCCAGGACAGCTATGGCTACACCTTC
once TRBD2 TRBJ2-2 TRBV7-6 CAISSSGGDTGELFF TGTGCCATCTCAAGTTCCGGGGGGGACACCGGGGAGCTGTTTTTT
few TRBD1 TRBJ2-7 TRBV4-2 CASSQGGQAYEQYF TGTGCCAGCAGCCAAGGGGGACAGGCCTACGAGCAGTACTTC
NA NA TRBJ1-5 TRBV7-9 CASSSGQFNQPQHF TGTGCCAGCAGCTCTGGACAGTTCAATCAGCCCCAGCATTTT
NA TRBD2 TRBJ2-5 TRBV11-2 CASSLGLGGIGETQYF TGTGCCAGCAGCTTAGGCTTGGGGGGGATCGGAGAGACCCAGTACTTC